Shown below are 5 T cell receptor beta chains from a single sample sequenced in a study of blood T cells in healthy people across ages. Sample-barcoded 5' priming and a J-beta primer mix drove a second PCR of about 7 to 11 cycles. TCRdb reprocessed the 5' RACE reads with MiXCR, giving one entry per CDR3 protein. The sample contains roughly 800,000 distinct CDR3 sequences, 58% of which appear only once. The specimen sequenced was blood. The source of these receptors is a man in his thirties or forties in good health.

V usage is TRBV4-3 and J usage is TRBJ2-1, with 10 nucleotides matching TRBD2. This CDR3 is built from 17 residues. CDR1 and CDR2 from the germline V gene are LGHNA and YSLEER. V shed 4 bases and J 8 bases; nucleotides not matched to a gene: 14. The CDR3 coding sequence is TGCGCCAGCAGCCCAGGCCCCAGCGGGAGGGCGGCGGATGAGCAGTTCTTC. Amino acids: CASSPGPSGRAADEQFF.

CDR3 sequence: CSVEDQGVYGYTF. DNA of the CDR3: TGCAGCGTTGAAGATCAGGGGGTCTATGGCTACACCTTC. This chain links TRBV29-1 with TRBJ1-2; 7 nucleotides agree with TRBD1. Germline CDR1 and CDR2: SQVTM and ANQGSEA. Unmatched junction bases numbered 2, after V lost 0 bases and J lost 4 bases. This CDR3 comprises 13 residues.

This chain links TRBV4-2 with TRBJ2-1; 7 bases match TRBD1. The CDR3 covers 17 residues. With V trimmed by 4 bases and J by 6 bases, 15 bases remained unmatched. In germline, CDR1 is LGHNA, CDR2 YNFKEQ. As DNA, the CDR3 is TGTGCCAGCAGCCTCGATAGTCGACAGGGATGGGGCAATGAGCAGTTCTTC. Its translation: CASSLDSRQGWGNEQFF.

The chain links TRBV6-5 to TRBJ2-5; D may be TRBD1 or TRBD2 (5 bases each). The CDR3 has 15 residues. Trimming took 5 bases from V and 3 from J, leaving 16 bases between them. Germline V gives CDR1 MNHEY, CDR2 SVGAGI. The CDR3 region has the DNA TGTGCCAGCAGTCCTCTTTGGGACCCAAAAGAGACCCAGTACTTC. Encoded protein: CASSPLWDPKETQYF.

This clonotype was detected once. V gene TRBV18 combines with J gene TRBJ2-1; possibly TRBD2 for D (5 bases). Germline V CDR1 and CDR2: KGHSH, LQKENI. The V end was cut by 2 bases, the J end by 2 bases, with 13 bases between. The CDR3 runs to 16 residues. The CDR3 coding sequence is TGTGCCAGCTCACCATACCGACGGGAACCCTACAATGAGCAGTTCTTC. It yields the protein CASSPYRREPYNEQFF.